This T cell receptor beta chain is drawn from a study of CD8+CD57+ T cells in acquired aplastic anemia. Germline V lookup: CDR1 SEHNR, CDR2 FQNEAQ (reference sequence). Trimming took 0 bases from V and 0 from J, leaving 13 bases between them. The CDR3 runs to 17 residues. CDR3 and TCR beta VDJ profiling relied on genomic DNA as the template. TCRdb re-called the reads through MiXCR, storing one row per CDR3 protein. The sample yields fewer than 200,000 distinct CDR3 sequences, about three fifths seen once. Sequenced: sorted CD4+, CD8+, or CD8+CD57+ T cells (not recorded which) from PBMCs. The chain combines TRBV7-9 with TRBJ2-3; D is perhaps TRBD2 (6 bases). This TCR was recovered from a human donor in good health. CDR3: CASSLAVGTASTDTQYF. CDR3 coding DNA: TGTGCCAGCAGCTTAGCCGTTGGGACTGCTAGCACAGATACGCAGTATTTT. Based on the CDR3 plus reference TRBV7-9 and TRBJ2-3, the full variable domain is DTGVSQNPRHKITKRGQNVTFRCDPISEHNRLYWYRQTLGQGPEFLTYFQNEAQLEKSRLLSDRFSAERPKGSFSTLEIQRTEQGDSAMYLCASSLAVGTASTDTQYFGPGTRLTVL.